This T cell receptor (beta chain) was identified during a study of shared clonotypes between healthy human individuals (dated by TCRdb to 2019 to 2021). The study in broad terms: The cohort included three men and a couple of women between 18 and 49 years of age. Libraries were prepared and TCR repertoires were sequenced by different laboratories using diverse techniques, in order to increase sequencing depth and limit assay-specific biases. To estimate repertoire size and how much clonotype sharing occurs between individuals, the study deeply sequenced the blood TCR repertoires of about five healthy adults. Each donor's leukapheresis produced roughly between about 0.8 and 8.9 billion PBMCs.

General conclusions and limits of the study: Because the study included only a small number of donors, the genetic and exposure-history diversity represented was limited. Sampling was restricted to blood, and TCR repertoires in tissue are likely to differ from TCR repertoires in blood. Pairwise subsampling indicated that sequencing depth was expected to affect the degree of clonotype sharing among donors.

The donors were healthy, HIV-negative adults who had no recently reported acute infections or vaccinations. All donors were Caucasian adults living in Nashville, Tennessee, USA. For unsorted samples, 70 million to 95 million PBMCs were counted, and genomic DNA was extracted using the QIAamp DNA Blood Mini kit. Blood was obtained by leukapheresis, after which PBMCs were separated by Ficoll-Histopaque density gradient centrifugation and cryopreserved in liquid nitrogen vapor phase. Using the deep immunoSEQ assay, TCR CDR3 regions were amplified from genomic DNA by multiplex PCR. Extracted genomic DNA from each cell subset was distributed evenly across all wells of several immunoSEQ 96-well plates, and each plate was treated as a replicate. For unsorted PBMC, about 0.3 ug genomic DNA, equal to 30,000 or so T cell genomes, was loaded into each replicate PCR. Ten immunoSEQ deep assay plates were used to sequence unsorted PBMC genomic DNA. The purified libraries were quantified using a Qubit 3.0 fluorometer, sized with a Bioanalyzer 2100, and then quantified again using the KAPA Library Quantification kit. A separate single-read 150-cycle Illumina NextSeq 550 flow cell was used to sequence each immunoSEQ 96-well plate. The original pipeline was this. Because the immunoSEQ output held only junctional sequences and lacked quality scores, the filtering could not match the filtering applied to full-length reads. To assign V/J genes and CDR3, sequences were annotated against IMGT germline references using PyIR, a Python wrapper for IgBLAST v1.9. Reads with weak V/J assignments (E-value above 1e-6), missing CDR3, stop codons, out-of-frame junctions, or ambiguous translated residues were removed. V3J clonotypes were defined by identical inferred V gene, J gene, and CDR3 amino acid sequence. Percentage overlap between repertoires was computed as shared unique clonotypes divided by the size of the smaller repertoire. Repertoire richness was assessed with RTK rarefaction, the Chao1 estimator, and Recon v2.1 estimates of unobserved clonotypes. Entries here come from immuneACCESS through TCRdb and include only in-frame sequences with V and J called. Some clones fail to appear in such tables; in the studies checked, an unresolved V gene covers under half of the shortfall, and the cause of the remainder is unknown. V, J and clone size are those of that table, while D and trimming were read from the DNA. A total of approximately 470,000 clones appear in this sample, around 85% of them only once. In total, the top ten clones hold about 13% of the sample.

This clone was found a few times. Its recognized antigen is unknown. The record has no base qualities; no much larger clone is one base away. The sample comprised PBMCs. The source is a woman aged 40 to 55 in good health. Some clones in this sample may be carry-over from other donors' samples.

The CDR3 reads CASSLGSRQVSYEQYF. The base sequence is TGTGCCAGCAGTTTAGGGTCAAGACAGGTTTCCTACGAGCAGTACTTC. The V gene is TRBV28 and the J gene is TRBJ2-7; a tentative D call is TRBD1 (6 bases match). V was cut back by 2 bases and J by 1 base, leaving a gap of 15 bases between them. Measured from the cysteine to the phenylalanine, the CDR3 is 16 residues long. The kept DNA is CDR3 alone, 48 bases in frame from the first base. As encoded in the germline V gene, CDR1 is MDHEN while CDR2 is SYDVKM.